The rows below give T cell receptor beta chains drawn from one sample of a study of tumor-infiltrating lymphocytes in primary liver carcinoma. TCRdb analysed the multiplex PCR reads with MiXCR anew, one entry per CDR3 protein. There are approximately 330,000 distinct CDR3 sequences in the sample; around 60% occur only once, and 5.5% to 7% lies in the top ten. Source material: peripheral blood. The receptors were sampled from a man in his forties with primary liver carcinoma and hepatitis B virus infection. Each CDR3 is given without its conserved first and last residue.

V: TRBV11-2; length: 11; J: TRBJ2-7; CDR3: ASSLVGTYGQY
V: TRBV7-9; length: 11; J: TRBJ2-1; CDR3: ASSSGQDNEQF
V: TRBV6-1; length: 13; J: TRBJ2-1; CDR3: ASRSGRQPYNEQF
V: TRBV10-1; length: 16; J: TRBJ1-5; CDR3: ASKQGAEIMYSNQPQH
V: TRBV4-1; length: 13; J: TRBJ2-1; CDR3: ASNQFGGSIREQF
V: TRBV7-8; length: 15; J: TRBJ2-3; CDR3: ASSLGWGGETTYTQY
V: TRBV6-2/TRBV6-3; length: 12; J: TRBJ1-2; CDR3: ASNSLLLLMDYT
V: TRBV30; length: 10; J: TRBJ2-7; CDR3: AWRGDLYEQY
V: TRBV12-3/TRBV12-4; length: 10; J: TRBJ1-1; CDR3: ASSLPPGEAF
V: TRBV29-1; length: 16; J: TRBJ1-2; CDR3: SVGTPTGTQLANYGYT
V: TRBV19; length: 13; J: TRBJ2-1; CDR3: VSSITSGPYNEQF
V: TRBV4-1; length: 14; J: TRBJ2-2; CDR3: ASSQADGGRTGEMF
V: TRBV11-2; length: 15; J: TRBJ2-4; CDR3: ASSDRTDPLAKNIQC
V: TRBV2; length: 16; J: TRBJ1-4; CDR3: ASRTGTPNGATNEKLF
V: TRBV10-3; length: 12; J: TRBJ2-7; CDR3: AIRMTGGSYEHY
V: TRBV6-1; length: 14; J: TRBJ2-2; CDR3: ASRSRRERRTGELF
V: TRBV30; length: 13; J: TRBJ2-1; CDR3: AWSEGTGVYNEQF
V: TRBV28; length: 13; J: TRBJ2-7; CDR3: ASSLQAFAEYEQY
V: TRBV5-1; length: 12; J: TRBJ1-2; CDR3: ASTTGQPNYGYT
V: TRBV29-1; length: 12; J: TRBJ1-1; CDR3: SVLRTDNNTEAF
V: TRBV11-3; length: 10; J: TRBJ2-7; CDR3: ASPNDRYQQY
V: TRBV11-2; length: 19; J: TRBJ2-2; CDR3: ASSILGECAFVAANTGELF
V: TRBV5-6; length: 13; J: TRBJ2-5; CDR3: ASSRTGEGTETQY
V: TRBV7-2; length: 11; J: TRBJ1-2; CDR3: ASSRQGSYGYT
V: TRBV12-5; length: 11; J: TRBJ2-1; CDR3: ASAGGGYNEQF
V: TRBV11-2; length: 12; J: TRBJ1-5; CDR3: ASSSGQGAGPQH
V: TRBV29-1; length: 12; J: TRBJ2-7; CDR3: SVAWTEPDYEQY
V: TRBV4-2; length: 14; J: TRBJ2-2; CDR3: ASSQDPTGLPGELF
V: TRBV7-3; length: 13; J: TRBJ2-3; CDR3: ASSLFPGRTDTQY
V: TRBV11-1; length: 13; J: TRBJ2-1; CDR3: ASSPGTITYNEHF
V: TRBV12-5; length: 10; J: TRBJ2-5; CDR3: ASGQDVETQY
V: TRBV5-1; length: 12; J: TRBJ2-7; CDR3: ASSGTASSYEQY
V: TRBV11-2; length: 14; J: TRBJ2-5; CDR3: VSSQDRLAGRETQY
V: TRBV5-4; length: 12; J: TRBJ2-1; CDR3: ASSSENTADEQF
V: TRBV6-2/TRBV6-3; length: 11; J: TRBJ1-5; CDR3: ASSYKGDQPQH
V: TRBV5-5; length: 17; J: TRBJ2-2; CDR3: ASSLDQIGLAANTVELF
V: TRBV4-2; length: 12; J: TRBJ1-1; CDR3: ASSQELGTSETF
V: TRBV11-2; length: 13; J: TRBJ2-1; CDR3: ASSLQGSEYNEQF
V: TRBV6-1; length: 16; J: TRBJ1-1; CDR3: ASSEAPQSKVRDTEAF
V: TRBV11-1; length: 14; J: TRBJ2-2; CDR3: ASSLLRTGVFGELF
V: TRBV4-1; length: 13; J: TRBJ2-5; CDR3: ASSLKQGPQETQY
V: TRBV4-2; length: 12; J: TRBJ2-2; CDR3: ASSRSPGTRELF
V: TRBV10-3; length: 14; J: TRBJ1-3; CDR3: AISTGTAGSGNTIY
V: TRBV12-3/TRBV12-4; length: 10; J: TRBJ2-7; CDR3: ASSLVPYGQY
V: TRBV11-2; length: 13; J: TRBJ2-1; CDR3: ASSRSPIRPDEQS
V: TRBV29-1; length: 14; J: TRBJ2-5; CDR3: SVEDLAWQGQETQY
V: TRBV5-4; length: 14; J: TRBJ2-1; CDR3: ASSPGGVAGYNQQF
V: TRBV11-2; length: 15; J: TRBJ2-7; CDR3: ASRQGLAGGWSYEQY
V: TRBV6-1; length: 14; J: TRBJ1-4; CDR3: ASRLPPGQGPLGQF
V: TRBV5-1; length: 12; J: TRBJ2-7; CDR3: ASSLDGTTYEQY
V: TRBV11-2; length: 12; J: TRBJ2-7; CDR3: ASSSDRYSYERY
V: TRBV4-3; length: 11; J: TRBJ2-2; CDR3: ASRRDIKGELF
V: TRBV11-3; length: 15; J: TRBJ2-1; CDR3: ASSPGTSGRAHNEQF
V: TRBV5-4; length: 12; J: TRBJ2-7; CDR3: ARSARQGAHEQY